This T cell receptor beta chain emerged from a study of T cell responses to AZD1222 COVID-19 vaccine. Repertoires were generated with immunoSEQ multiplex PCR, while TCRdb's copy carries only in-frame clones and drops some. Among roughly 99,000 clones listed, approximately 91% were seen once. The CDR3 contains 15 residues. With V trimmed by 2 bases and J by 7 bases, 5 bases remained unmatched. Germline V gives CDR1 SGHRS, CDR2 YFSETQ. To note about this clone: Antigen specificity is unknown.

The study's findings and limits: Sampling captured repertoires only after the peak T cell response.

The TCR originated in an adult who received the AZD1222 COVID-19 vaccine. The V call is TRBV5-1, the J call TRBJ2-7; 14 bases align to TRBD2. This material consisted of peripheral blood, taken 28 days after the second AZD1222 dose. In nucleotides, the CDR3 is TGCGCCAGCAGCTTAGGACTAGCGGGAGGCGGGGAGCAGTACTTC. Amino acids: CASSLGLAGGGEQYF.